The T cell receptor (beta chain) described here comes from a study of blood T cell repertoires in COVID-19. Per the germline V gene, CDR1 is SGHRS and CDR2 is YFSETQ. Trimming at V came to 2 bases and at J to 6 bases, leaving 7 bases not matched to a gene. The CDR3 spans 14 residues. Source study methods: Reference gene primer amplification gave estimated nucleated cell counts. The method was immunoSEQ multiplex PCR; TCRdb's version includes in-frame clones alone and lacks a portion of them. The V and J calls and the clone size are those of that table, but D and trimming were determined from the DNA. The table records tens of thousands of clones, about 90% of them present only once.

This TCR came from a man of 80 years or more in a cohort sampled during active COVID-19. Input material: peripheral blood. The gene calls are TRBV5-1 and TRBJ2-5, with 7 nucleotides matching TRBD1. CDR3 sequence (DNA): TGCGCCAGCAGCTTCGGGACAGCTCAACAGACCCAGTACTTC. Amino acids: CASSFGTAQQTQYF. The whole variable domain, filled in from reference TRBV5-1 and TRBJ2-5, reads KAGVTQTPRYLIKTRGQQVTLSCSPISGHRSVSWYQQTPGQGLQFLFEYFSETQRNKGNFPGRFSGRQFSNSRSEMNVSTLELGDSALYLCASSFGTAQQTQYFGPGTRLLVL.